A selection of T cell receptor beta chains follows, all from one sample in a study of shared clonotypes between healthy human individuals. Profiled with immunoSEQ multiplex PCR; TCRdb holds only in-frame clones, not every one. The sample contains around 1.1 million clones, about 80% of which appear only once. Sequencing was carried out using memory CD4+ T cells from PBMCs. The receptors were sampled from a man in his late teens or twenties in good health. Some clones in this sample may be carry-over from other donors' samples. The CDR3 runs from the conserved cysteine through the conserved F or W. D genes are given only for firm matches. Clone size is given for some rows only: seen once, a few or many times, or a class if the clone is expanded.

V: TRBV5-1; J: TRBJ2-1; size: .; D: .; CDR3: CASSPLEGVNEQFF; DNA: TGCGCCAGCAGCCCACTGGAGGGGGTAAATGAGCAGTTCTTC
V: TRBV5-6; J: TRBJ2-1; size: .; D: TRBD1; CDR3: CASSLGTGVVEQFF; DNA: TGTGCCAGCAGCTTGGGGACAGGGGTGGTTGAGCAGTTCTTC
V: TRBV30; J: TRBJ2-7; size: .; D: TRBD2; CDR3: CAWSEGDSGRRKYF; DNA: TGTGCCTGGAGTGAAGGCGATAGCGGGAGAAGGAAGTACTTC
V: TRBV5-1; J: TRBJ1-2; size: .; D: .; CDR3: CASSLDLGPGSGYTF; DNA: TGCGCCAGCAGCTTGGACCTCGGGCCAGGGAGTGGCTACACCTTC
V: TRBV2; J: TRBJ2-7; size: .; D: .; CDR3: CASSRTLYEQYF; DNA: TGTGCCAGCAGTCGGACACTCTACGAGCAGTACTTC
V: TRBV9; J: TRBJ2-7; size: few; D: .; CDR3: CASSVAGGTNYEQYF; DNA: TGTGCCAGCAGCGTAGCCGGGGGAACGAACTACGAGCAGTACTTC
V: TRBV7-3; J: TRBJ2-3; size: .; D: .; CDR3: CASSSGVSPTDTQYF; DNA: TGTGCCAGCAGCTCGGGAGTGTCCCCCACAGATACGCAGTATTTT
V: TRBV7-9; J: TRBJ2-7; size: .; D: TRBD1; CDR3: CASSLEGAREQYF; DNA: TGTGCCAGCAGCTTAGAGGGGGCTCGCGAGCAGTACTTC
V: TRBV4-1; J: TRBJ2-7; size: .; D: .; CDR3: CASSLTALYYEQYF; DNA: TGCGCCAGCAGTCTAACGGCACTTTACTACGAGCAGTACTTC
V: TRBV27; J: TRBJ2-1; size: .; D: .; CDR3: CASSFSSLRGPDRDEQFF; DNA: TGTGCCAGCAGTTTTTCCTCTCTCCGGGGGCCCGATCGGGATGAGCAGTTCTTC
V: TRBV28; J: TRBJ2-7; size: .; D: .; CDR3: CASKGVSYEQYF; DNA: TGTGCCAGCAAAGGCGTCTCCTACGAGCAGTACTTC
V: TRBV19; J: TRBJ2-7; size: .; D: .; CDR3: CASTNGISYEQYF; DNA: TGTGCCAGTACCAACGGAATCTCCTACGAGCAGTACTTC
V: TRBV28; J: TRBJ1-2; size: .; D: .; CDR3: CASSSPGENYGYTF; DNA: TGTGCCAGCAGCTCCCCCGGAGAGAACTATGGCTACACCTTC
V: TRBV2; J: TRBJ2-5; size: few; D: TRBD2; CDR3: CASPGASGQETQYF; DNA: TGTGCCAGCCCTGGGGCTAGCGGACAAGAGACCCAGTACTTC
V: TRBV7-9; J: TRBJ1-2; size: .; D: .; CDR3: CASSRRKGIQGYTF; DNA: TGTGCCAGCAGCCGGAGAAAGGGGATTCAGGGCTACACCTTC
V: TRBV14; J: TRBJ2-1; size: many; D: .; CDR3: CASSRTSEQFF; DNA: TGTGCCAGCAGCCGGACCAGTGAGCAGTTCTTC
V: TRBV30; J: TRBJ1-5; size: .; D: .; CDR3: CAWSRGEGPQHF; DNA: TGTGCCTGGAGTAGGGGGGAAGGGCCCCAGCATTTT
V: TRBV28; J: TRBJ2-7; size: once; D: TRBD2; CDR3: CASRVPGLVAGQYF; DNA: TGTGCCAGCAGGGTACCGGGACTAGTTGCGGGGCAGTACTTC
V: TRBV6-5; J: TRBJ2-7; size: .; D: TRBD2; CDR3: CASRGGTYEQYF; DNA: TGTGCCAGCAGGGGGGGGACCTACGAGCAGTACTTC
V: TRBV7-8; J: TRBJ2-3; size: once; D: .; CDR3: CASSPTGSGTYTDTQYF; DNA: TGTGCCAGCAGCCCAACCGGGTCCGGGACTTACACAGATACGCAGTATTTT
V: TRBV11-2; J: TRBJ2-1; size: .; D: TRBD2; CDR3: CASSLTSGRADEQFF; DNA: TGTGCCAGCAGCCTTACTAGCGGGAGGGCCGATGAGCAGTTCTTC
V: TRBV5-4; J: TRBJ2-4; size: once; D: .; CDR3: CASSLALDIAKNIQYF; DNA: TGTGCCAGCAGCTTGGCCTTGGATATAGCCAAAAACATTCAGTACTTC
V: TRBV7-3; J: TRBJ2-7; size: few; D: TRBD2; CDR3: CASSLKASGSGNPYEQYF; DNA: TGTGCCAGCAGCTTAAAGGCTAGCGGGAGCGGTAACCCCTACGAGCAGTACTTC
V: TRBV2; J: TRBJ2-2; size: .; D: .; CDR3: CASSLTSPGELFF; DNA: TGTGCCAGCAGCTTGACTAGTCCCGGGGAGCTGTTTTTT
V: TRBV18; J: TRBJ2-3; size: .; D: TRBD2; CDR3: CASSPGTSRSTDTQYF; DNA: TGTGCCAGCTCACCCGGGACTAGTAGGAGCACAGATACGCAGTATTTT
V: TRBV11-2; J: TRBJ2-7; size: .; D: .; CDR3: CASSGLHEQYF; DNA: TGTGCCAGCAGTGGATTACACGAGCAGTACTTC
V: TRBV29-1; J: TRBJ2-7; size: .; D: .; CDR3: CSATSGRYEQYF; DNA: TGCAGCGCCACGTCGGGACGATACGAGCAGTACTTC
V: TRBV21-1; J: TRBJ1-1; size: .; D: .; CDR3: CASSKGLVNTEAFF; DNA: TGTGCCAGCAGCAAAGGGTTGGTGAACACTGAAGCTTTCTTT
V: TRBV29-1; J: TRBJ2-1; size: once; D: .; CDR3: CSVMHNEQFF; DNA: TGCAGCGTTATGCACAATGAGCAGTTCTTC
V: TRBV7-2; J: TRBJ2-1; size: once; D: TRBD2; CDR3: CASSAKAGIYNEQFF; DNA: TGTGCCAGCAGCGCCAAAGCGGGAATCTACAATGAGCAGTTCTTC
V: TRBV7-2; J: TRBJ2-1; size: .; D: .; CDR3: CASSAQGSRVNEQFF; DNA: TGTGCCAGCAGCGCCCAAGGATCGAGGGTAAATGAGCAGTTCTTC
V: TRBV15; J: TRBJ1-2; size: .; D: .; CDR3: CATSRGDSNYGYTF; DNA: TGTGCCACCAGCAGAGGAGACAGTAACTATGGCTACACCTTC
V: TRBV5-4; J: TRBJ2-1; size: .; D: TRBD2; CDR3: CASSLETSGSPDEQFF; DNA: TGTGCCAGCAGCTTGGAGACTAGCGGGAGCCCTGATGAGCAGTTCTTC
V: TRBV27; J: TRBJ1-6; size: .; D: .; CDR3: CASTTSWLGALHF; DNA: TGTGCCAGCACCACCAGTTGGCTCGGCGCGCTCCACTTT
V: TRBV29-1; J: TRBJ2-1; size: .; D: TRBD2; CDR3: CSSGKGSGAFYNEQFF; DNA: TGCAGCTCTGGTAAGGGCAGCGGGGCCTTTTACAATGAGCAGTTCTTC
V: TRBV7-8; J: TRBJ2-7; size: .; D: .; CDR3: CASSLTHTYEQYF; DNA: TGTGCCAGCAGCCTGACTCACACCTACGAGCAGTACTTC
V: TRBV4-2; J: TRBJ2-3; size: .; D: .; CDR3: CASSQVIGGDSDTQYF; DNA: TGTGCCAGCAGCCAAGTTATCGGAGGGGACTCAGATACGCAGTATTTT
V: TRBV10-3; J: TRBJ1-1; size: .; D: .; CDR3: CAISADSLTEAFF; DNA: TGTGCCATCAGTGCGGACAGCCTCACTGAAGCTTTCTTT
V: TRBV7-9; J: TRBJ2-2; size: .; D: .; CDR3: CASSFSAFTGELFF; DNA: TGTGCCAGCAGCTTTTCTGCTTTCACCGGGGAGCTGTTTTTT
V: TRBV6-5; J: TRBJ2-1; size: .; D: TRBD2; CDR3: CASSYRSSGRGNEQFF; DNA: TGTGCCAGCAGTTACCGCAGTAGCGGGAGGGGCAATGAGCAGTTCTTC
V: TRBV20-1; J: TRBJ1-1; size: .; D: .; CDR3: CSPGGFTEAFF; DNA: TGCAGTCCCGGGGGATTCACTGAAGCTTTCTTT
V: TRBV7-9; J: TRBJ2-3; size: .; D: TRBD2; CDR3: CASSSPRALAGITDTQYF; DNA: TGTGCCAGCAGCTCCCCCCGGGCGTTAGCGGGTATTACAGATACGCAGTATTTT
V: TRBV9; J: TRBJ2-4; size: .; D: .; CDR3: CASSKRDTLAKNIQYF; DNA: TGTGCCAGCAGCAAAAGGGACACGCTAGCCAAAAACATTCAGTACTTC
V: TRBV11-3; J: TRBJ2-3; size: .; D: .; CDR3: CASSLTQGDTQYF; DNA: TGTGCCAGCAGCTTAACTCAGGGGGATACGCAGTATTTT
V: TRBV6-1; J: TRBJ2-7; size: .; D: TRBD2; CDR3: CASSAPGLAGPFEQYF; DNA: TGTGCCAGCAGTGCCCCGGGACTAGCGGGACCTTTCGAGCAGTACTTC
V: TRBV7-8; J: TRBJ1-5; size: .; D: .; CDR3: CASSLADITVASNQPQHF; DNA: TGTGCCAGCAGCTTAGCGGACATTACAGTCGCTAGCAATCAGCCCCAGCATTTT
V: TRBV7-8; J: TRBJ2-7; size: few; D: TRBD2; CDR3: CASSSRVLAGTSYEQYF; DNA: TGTGCCAGCAGCTCACGAGTACTAGCGGGAACGTCCTACGAGCAGTACTTC
V: TRBV10-3; J: TRBJ2-7; size: .; D: TRBD2; CDR3: CAAGASGGKGEQYF; DNA: TGTGCCGCCGGGGCTAGCGGAGGCAAAGGGGAGCAGTACTTC
V: TRBV4-1; J: TRBJ2-7; size: .; D: .; CDR3: CASSQEPQGEYEQYF; DNA: TGCGCCAGCAGCCAAGAGCCGCAGGGTGAGTACGAGCAGTACTTC
V: TRBV5-1; J: TRBJ2-5; size: .; D: .; CDR3: CASSTNAPGPQETQYF; DNA: TGCGCCAGCAGCACAAACGCACCGGGACCACAAGAGACCCAGTACTTC
V: TRBV9; J: TRBJ2-7; size: .; D: .; CDR3: CASSVVHTSYEQYF; DNA: TGTGCCAGCAGCGTAGTTCACACTTCCTACGAGCAGTACTTC
V: TRBV5-5; J: TRBJ2-1; size: .; D: TRBD2; CDR3: CASSYSGSEQFF; DNA: TGTGCCAGCAGCTATAGCGGGAGTGAGCAGTTCTTC
V: TRBV7-8; J: TRBJ2-5; size: .; D: TRBD1; CDR3: CASSRDRGQETQYF; DNA: TGTGCCAGCAGTCGGGACAGGGGCCAAGAGACCCAGTACTTC
V: TRBV28; J: TRBJ1-4; size: few; D: .; CDR3: CASSFGVEKLFF; DNA: TGTGCCAGCAGTTTTGGAGTTGAAAAACTGTTTTTT
V: TRBV5-4; J: TRBJ2-7; size: .; D: TRBD1; CDR3: CASSIGTAYEQYF; DNA: TGTGCCAGCAGCATCGGGACAGCCTACGAGCAGTACTTC